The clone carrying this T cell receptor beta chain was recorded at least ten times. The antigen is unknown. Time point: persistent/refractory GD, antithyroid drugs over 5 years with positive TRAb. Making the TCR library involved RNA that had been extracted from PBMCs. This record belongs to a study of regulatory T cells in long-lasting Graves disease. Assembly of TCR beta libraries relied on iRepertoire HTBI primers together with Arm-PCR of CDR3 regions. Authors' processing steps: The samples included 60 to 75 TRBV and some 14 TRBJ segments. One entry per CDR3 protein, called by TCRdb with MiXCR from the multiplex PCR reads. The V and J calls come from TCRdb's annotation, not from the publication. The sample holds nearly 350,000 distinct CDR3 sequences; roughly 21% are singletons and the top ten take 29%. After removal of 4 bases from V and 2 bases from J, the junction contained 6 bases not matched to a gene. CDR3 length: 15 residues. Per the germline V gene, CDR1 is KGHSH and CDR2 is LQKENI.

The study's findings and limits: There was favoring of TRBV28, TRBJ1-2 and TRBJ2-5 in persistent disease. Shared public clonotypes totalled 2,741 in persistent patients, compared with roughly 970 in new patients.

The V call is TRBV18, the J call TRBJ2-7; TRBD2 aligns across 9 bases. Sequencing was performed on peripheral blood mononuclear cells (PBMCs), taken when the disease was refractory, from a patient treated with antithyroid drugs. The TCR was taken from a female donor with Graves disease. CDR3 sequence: CASSQDSGGTYEQYF. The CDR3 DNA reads TGTGCCAGCTCACAGGATAGCGGGGGTACCTACGAGCAGTACTTC.